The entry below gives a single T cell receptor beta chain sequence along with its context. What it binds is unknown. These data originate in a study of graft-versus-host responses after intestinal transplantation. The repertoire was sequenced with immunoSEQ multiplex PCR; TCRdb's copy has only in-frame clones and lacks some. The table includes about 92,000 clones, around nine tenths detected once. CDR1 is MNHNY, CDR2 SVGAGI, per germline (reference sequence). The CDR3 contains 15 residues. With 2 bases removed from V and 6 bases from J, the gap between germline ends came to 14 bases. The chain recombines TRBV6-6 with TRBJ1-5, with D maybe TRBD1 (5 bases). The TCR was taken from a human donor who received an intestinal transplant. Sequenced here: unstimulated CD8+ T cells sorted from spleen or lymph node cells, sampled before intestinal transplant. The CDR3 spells CASSYIRVQGQPQHF. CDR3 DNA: TGTGCCAGCAGTTACATCCGGGTTCAGGGTCAGCCCCAGCATTTT.